This passage covers 20 T cell receptor beta chains from one sample sequenced in a study of shared T cell receptors in the human thymus. Data came from immunoSEQ multiplex PCR; TCRdb stores just in-frame clones and leaves some out. Here the sample spans roughly 560,000 clones, about four fifths being singletons. The data also belong to a second study, concerning human thymus T cells.

The sample consisted of thymocytes. These receptors were taken from a boy less than two years old with a congenital heart defect.

The chain employs TRBV5-6 and TRBJ1-2, with 7 bases identical to TRBD1. V shed 0 bases and J 6 bases; nucleotides not matched to a gene: 2. The CDR3 runs 13 residues. Germline V CDR1 and CDR2: SGHDT, YYEEEE. This CDR3 reads CASSLEGADGYTF. CDR3 sequence (DNA): TGTGCCAGCAGCTTGGAGGGGGCGGATGGCTACACCTTC.

The J gene is TRBJ1-1, the V gene TRBV5-1; D not certain. Germline V CDR1 and CDR2: SGHRS, YFSETQ. V lost 0 bases, J lost 1 base, and 13 bases lay in between. The CDR3 spans 16 residues. Written as DNA, the CDR3 is TGCGCCAGCAGCTTGGGTTCGGGAGAATGGAACACTGAAGCTTTCTTT. Its translation: CASSLGSGEWNTEAFF.

The rearrangement links TRBV25-1 to TRBJ2-7, with 7 bases fitting TRBD2. V lost 3 bases to trimming and J lost 2 bases; unmatched junction nucleotides: 16. From germline, CDR1 is MGHDK and CDR2 SYGVNS. This CDR3 is built from 18 residues. The CDR3 protein is CASSDWGEAGEKAYEQYF. CDR3 sequence (DNA): TGTGCCAGCAGTGATTGGGGAGAGGCGGGAGAAAAGGCCTACGAGCAGTACTTC.

The chain has TRBV10-3 and TRBJ2-1; TRBD1 aligns across 8 bases. The J segment lost 4 bases and the V segment lost 6 bases, leaving 8 bases of the junction unmatched. From germline, CDR1 is ENHRY and CDR2 SYGVKD. CDR3 length: 15 amino acids. The CDR3 loop is CAIRTDGQGYNEQFF. Written as DNA, the CDR3 is TGTGCCATCAGGACAGATGGACAGGGATACAATGAGCAGTTCTTC.

This sequence joins TRBV5-4 and TRBJ2-7; TRBD1 might be the D (6 bases). The germline V gene encodes CDR1 SGHNT and CDR2 YYREEE (reference sequence). The CDR3 loop spans 15 amino acids. V lost 2 bases, J lost 0 bases, and 12 bases lay in between. The CDR3 loop is CASSFRAGDSYEQYF. In DNA form, the CDR3 reads TGTGCCAGCAGCTTTCGGGCAGGGGACTCCTACGAGCAGTACTTC.

The chain employs TRBV28 and TRBJ2-7; D might be TRBD1 (5 bases). Per germline, CDR1 MDHEN and CDR2 SYDVKM. Trimming shortened V by 0 bases and J by 2 bases, and 11 bases separated the two germline ends. This CDR3 has 15 residues. The CDR3 region has the DNA TGTGCCAGCAGTTTATGTTCAGGGATAACCTACGAGCAGTACTTC. Protein sequence: CASSLCSGITYEQYF.

The chain carries TRBV5-6 and TRBJ2-1, with 7 nucleotides matching TRBD2. The CDR3 is 16 residues long. Losses at the gene ends were 4 bases for V and 3 bases for J; bases not matched to a gene: 10. In germline, CDR1 is SGHDT, CDR2 YYEEEE. The CDR3 loop is CASSRPRDYLYNEQFF. DNA for the CDR3: TGTGCCAGCAGCCGACCCCGGGACTACCTCTACAATGAGCAGTTCTTC.

The chain joins TRBV15 to TRBJ2-7; D remains ambiguous. Germline V gives CDR1 LNHNV, CDR2 YYDKDF (reference sequence). This CDR3 contains 15 residues. Trimming stripped 0 bases from V and 0 bases from J, with 9 bases between. Written as DNA, the CDR3 is TGTGCCACCAGCAGAGAGCTGGCAGTCTCCTACGAGCAGTACTTC. Translating it yields CATSRELAVSYEQYF.

The rearrangement joins TRBV19 to TRBJ2-5; TRBD1 matches at 7 bases. Looked up from germline, CDR1 is LNHDA and CDR2 is SQIVND (reference sequence). Unmatched junction bases numbered 4, after V lost 5 bases and J lost 1 base. CDR3 length: 14 amino acids. CDR3 in DNA: TGTGCCAGTAGTTCGACAGGGCTCCAAGAGACCCAGTACTTC. Its translation: CASSSTGLQETQYF.

V is TRBV27 and J is TRBJ2-7; a possible D gene is TRBD1 (5 bases). The CDR3 covers 12 residues. Deletions cut 3 bases from V and 7 bases from J, with 10 bases between. Germline V gives CDR1 MNHEY, CDR2 SMNVEV (reference sequence). The CDR3 DNA follows: TGTGCCAGCAGTTTTAGGGGTCGGGAGCAGTACTTC. Translating it yields CASSFRGREQYF.

Only a few counts were recorded for this clone. The V gene is TRBV2, the J gene TRBJ2-5; a weak D match, TRBD2 (7 bases). This CDR3 is built from 14 residues. V shed 8 bases and J shed 5 bases, with 18 bases lying between them. The germline gives CDR1 SNHLY, CDR2 FYNNEI. CDR3 in amino acids: CASGGRGRWETQYF. CDR3 DNA sequence: TGTGCCAGCGGGGGGCGCGGGAGATGGGAGACCCAGTACTTC.

This clone was seen a handful of times. The V and J genes are TRBV18 and TRBJ2-1; 7 nucleotides align to TRBD2. CDR1 and CDR2 from the germline V gene are KGHSH and LQKENI. This CDR3 contains 16 residues. J was trimmed by 5 bases and V by 1 base; bases with no gene match: 8. As DNA, the CDR3 is TGTGCCAGCTCACCACAAAATTGGGGGAGGGACAATGAGCAGTTCTTC. Its translation is CASSPQNWGRDNEQFF.

The chain joins TRBV4-1 to TRBJ2-2; 11 bases align to TRBD1. The CDR3 sequence is 18 residues long. Trimming cost V 0 bases and J 7 bases; bases outside gene matches: 10. Germline CDR1 reads MGHRA; CDR2 reads YSYEKL. The CDR3 nucleotides read TGCGCCAGCAGCCAAGAAGTAACGGGGACAGGGGGTGGCGGGGAGCTGTTTTTT. Translated: CASSQEVTGTGGGGELFF.

The count of this clone is one. The chain carries TRBV28 and TRBJ2-7; 9 positions match TRBD1. Germline CDR1 reads MDHEN; CDR2 reads SYDVKM. V shed 5 bases and J 5 bases; nucleotides not matched to a gene: 7. This CDR3 is built from 14 residues. In nucleotides, the CDR3 is TGTGCCAGCAGTCAAAGGGGACAGGGCCACGAGCAGTACTTC. Translating it yields CASSQRGQGHEQYF.

The V call is TRBV7-2, the J call TRBJ2-7; 7 bases are shared with TRBD1. Trimming at V came to 5 bases and at J to 4 bases, leaving 11 bases not matched to a gene. The CDR3 is 15 residues long. Germline CDR1 SGHTA, CDR2 FQGNSA. The chain's CDR3 is CASSPGAGGRYEQYF. CDR3 coding DNA: TGTGCCAGCAGCCCTGGGGCAGGGGGTCGGTACGAGCAGTACTTC.

The chain recombines TRBV25-1 with TRBJ1-4; 9 positions agree with TRBD1. CDR1 and CDR2 from the germline V gene are MGHDK and SYGVNS. Trimming cost V 4 bases and J 8 bases; bases outside gene matches: 5. The CDR3 totals 14 residues. CDR3 protein: CASSGGQGNEKLFF. The CDR3 DNA follows: TGTGCCAGCAGTGGCGGACAGGGGAACGAAAAACTGTTTTTT.

This clone showed up just once. Here the CDR3 DNA reads TGTGCCAGCAGCTTGGACAGAGCATACAATGAGCAGTTCTTC. Translation: CASSLDRAYNEQFF. The genes are TRBV5-4 and TRBJ2-1; no clear D. The V gene's germline CDR1 is SGHNT and CDR2 YYREEE (reference sequence). The ends were cut back, 0 bases at V and 4 bases at J, with 8 bases in the middle. This CDR3 region has 14 residues.

The chain recombines TRBV7-9 with TRBJ1-1, with D hard to call. Germline V gene data show CDR1 as SEHNR and CDR2 as FQNEAQ (reference sequence). The CDR3 is 16 residues long. Deletions cut 7 bases from V and 0 bases from J, with 18 bases between. The CDR3 sequence is CASTPPRRSMNTEAFF. The CDR3 DNA reads as TGTGCCAGCACCCCGCCGAGGCGGTCCATGAACACTGAAGCTTTCTTT.

This chain uses TRBV30 with TRBJ1-1; D unresolved. V lost 7 bases, J lost 0 bases, and 9 bases lay in between. Looked up from germline, CDR1 is GTSNPN and CDR2 is SVGIG (reference sequence). The CDR3 extends over 12 amino acids. The CDR3 spells CASGFMNTEAFF. CDR3 coding DNA: TGTGCCTCGGGGTTTATGAACACTGAAGCTTTCTTT. The full variable domain, rest sourced from reference TRBV30 and TRBJ1-1, is SQTIHQWPATLVQPVGSPLSLECTVEGTSNPNLYWYRQAAGRGLQLLFYSVGIGQISSEVPQNLSASRPQDRQFILSSKKLLLSDSGFYLCASGFMNTEAFFGQGTRLTVV.

V and J are TRBV5-1 and TRBJ2-3, with 10 bases matching TRBD2. The CDR3 is 17 amino acids. Germline loops: CDR1 SGHRS, CDR2 YFSETQ. V dropped 3 bases and J dropped 0; count of bases not matched to a gene: 7. Written as DNA, the CDR3 is TGCGCCAGCAGCTCTAGCGGGAGACCGTCTAGCACAGATACGCAGTATTTT. This codes for CASSSSGRPSSTDTQYF.